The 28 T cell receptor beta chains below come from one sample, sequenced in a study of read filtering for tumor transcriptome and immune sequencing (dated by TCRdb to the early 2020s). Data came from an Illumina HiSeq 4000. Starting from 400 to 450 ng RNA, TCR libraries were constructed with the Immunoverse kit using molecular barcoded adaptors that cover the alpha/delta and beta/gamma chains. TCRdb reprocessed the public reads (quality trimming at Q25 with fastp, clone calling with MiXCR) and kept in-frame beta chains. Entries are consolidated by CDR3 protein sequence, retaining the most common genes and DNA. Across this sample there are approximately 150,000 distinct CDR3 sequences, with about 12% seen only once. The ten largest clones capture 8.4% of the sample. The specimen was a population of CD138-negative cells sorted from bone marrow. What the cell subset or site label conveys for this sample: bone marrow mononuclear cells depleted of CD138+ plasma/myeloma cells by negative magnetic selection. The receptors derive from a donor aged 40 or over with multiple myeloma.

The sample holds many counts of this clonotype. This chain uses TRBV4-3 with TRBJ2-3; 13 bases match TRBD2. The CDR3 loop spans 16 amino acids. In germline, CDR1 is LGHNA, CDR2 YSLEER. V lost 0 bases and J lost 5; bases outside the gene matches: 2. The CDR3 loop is CASSQEGLAGQDTQYF. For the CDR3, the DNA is TGCGCCAGCAGCCAAGAGGGACTAGCGGGGCAAGATACGCAGTATTTT.

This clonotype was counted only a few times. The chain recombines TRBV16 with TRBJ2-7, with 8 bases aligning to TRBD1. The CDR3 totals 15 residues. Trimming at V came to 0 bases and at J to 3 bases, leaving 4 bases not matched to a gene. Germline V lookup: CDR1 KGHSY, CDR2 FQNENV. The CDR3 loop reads CASSQSTGEVYEQYF. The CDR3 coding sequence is TGTGCCAGCAGCCAATCGACAGGGGAAGTCTACGAGCAGTACTTC.

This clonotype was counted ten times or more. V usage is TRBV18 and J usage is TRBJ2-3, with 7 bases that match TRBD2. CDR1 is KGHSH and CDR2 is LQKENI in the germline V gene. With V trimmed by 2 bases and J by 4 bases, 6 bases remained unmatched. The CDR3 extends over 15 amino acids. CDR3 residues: CASSPTGGSPDTQYF. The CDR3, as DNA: TGTGCCAGCTCACCAACGGGGGGATCACCAGATACGCAGTATTTT.

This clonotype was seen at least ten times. In DNA form, the CDR3 reads TGTGCCAGCAGCTTAAACTCCTACAATGAGCAGTTCTTC. Translated, it gives CASSLNSYNEQFF. The chain recombines TRBV7-2 with TRBJ2-1; the D is unclear. The length of the CDR3 is 13 residues. CDR1 SGHTA and CDR2 FQGNSA come from the germline V gene. The ends were cut back, 2 bases at V and 0 bases at J, with 2 bases in the middle.

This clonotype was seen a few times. DNA for the CDR3: TGTGCCAGCAGCCTAACAGGGCACGAGGATTCACCCCTCCACTTT. Residues: CASSLTGHEDSPLHF. The chain recombines TRBV3-1 with TRBJ1-6; a possible D gene is TRBD1 (6 bases). Trimming left V 4 bases short and J 8 bases short, with 15 bases between. The length of the CDR3 is 15 residues. In germline, CDR1 is LGHDT, CDR2 YNNKEL (reference sequence).

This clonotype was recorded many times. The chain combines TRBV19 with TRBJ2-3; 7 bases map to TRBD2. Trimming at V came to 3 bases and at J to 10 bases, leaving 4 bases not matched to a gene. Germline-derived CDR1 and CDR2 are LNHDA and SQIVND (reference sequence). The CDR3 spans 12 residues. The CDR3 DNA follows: TGTGCCAGTAGTATTGGGAGGGGTGCGCAGTATTTT. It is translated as CASSIGRGAQYF.

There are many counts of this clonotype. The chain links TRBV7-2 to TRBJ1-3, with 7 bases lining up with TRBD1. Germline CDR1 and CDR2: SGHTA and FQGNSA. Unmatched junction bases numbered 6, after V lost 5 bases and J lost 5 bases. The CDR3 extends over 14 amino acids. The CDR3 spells CASSPGQVRNTIYF. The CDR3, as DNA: TGTGCCAGCAGCCCCGGACAGGTCCGAAACACCATATATTTT.

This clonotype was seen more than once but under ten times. The CDR3 spells CASSHGTMAKNIQYF. The CDR3 bases are TGCGCCAGCAGCCACGGTACCATGGCCAAAAACATTCAGTACTTC. V gene TRBV4-1 combines with J gene TRBJ2-4, with D uncertain. Per germline, CDR1 MGHRA and CDR2 YSYEKL. Trimming shortened V by 3 bases and J by 1 base, and 10 bases separated the two germline ends. The length of the CDR3 is 15 residues.

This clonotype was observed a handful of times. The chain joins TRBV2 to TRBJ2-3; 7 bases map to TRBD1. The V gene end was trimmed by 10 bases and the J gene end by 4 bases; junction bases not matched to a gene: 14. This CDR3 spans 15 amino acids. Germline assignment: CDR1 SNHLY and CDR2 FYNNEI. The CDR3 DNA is TGTGCCACCGCCAGGACAGGTGGTATCGCAGATACGCAGTATTTT. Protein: CATARTGGIADTQYF.

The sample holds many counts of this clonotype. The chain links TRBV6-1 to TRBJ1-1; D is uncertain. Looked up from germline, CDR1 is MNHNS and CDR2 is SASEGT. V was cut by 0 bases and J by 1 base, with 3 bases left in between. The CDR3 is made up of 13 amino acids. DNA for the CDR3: TGTGCCAGCAGTGAAGCAGGGAACACTGAAGCTTTCTTT. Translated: CASSEAGNTEAFF.

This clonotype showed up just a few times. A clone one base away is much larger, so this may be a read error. The CDR3 bases are TGCAGTGCTAGAGTAGGGCTAAACAATGGGCAGTTCTTC. It yields the protein CSARVGLNNGQFF. This chain joins TRBV20-1 and TRBJ2-1; D is unresolved. This CDR3 comprises 13 residues. Germline assignment: CDR1 DFQATT and CDR2 SNEGSKA (reference sequence).

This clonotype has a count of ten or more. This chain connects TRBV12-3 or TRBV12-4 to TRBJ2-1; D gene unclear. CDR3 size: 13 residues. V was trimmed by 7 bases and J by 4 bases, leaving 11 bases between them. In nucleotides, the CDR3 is TGTGCCAGCACGTGGTTAACTTACAATGAGCAGTTCTTC. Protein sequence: CASTWLTYNEQFF.

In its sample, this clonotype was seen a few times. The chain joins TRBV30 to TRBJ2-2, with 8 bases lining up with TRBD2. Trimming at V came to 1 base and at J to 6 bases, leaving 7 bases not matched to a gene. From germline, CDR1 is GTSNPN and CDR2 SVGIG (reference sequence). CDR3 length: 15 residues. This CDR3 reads CAWSDSGRGAGELFF. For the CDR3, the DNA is TGTGCCTGGAGTGACAGCGGGAGAGGAGCCGGGGAGCTGTTTTTT. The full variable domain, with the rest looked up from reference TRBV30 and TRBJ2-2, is SQTIHQWPATLVQPVGSPLSLECTVEGTSNPNLYWYRQAAGRGLQLLFYSVGIGQISSEVPQNLSASRPQDRQFILSSKKLLLSDSGFYLCAWSDSGRGAGELFFGEGSRLTVL.

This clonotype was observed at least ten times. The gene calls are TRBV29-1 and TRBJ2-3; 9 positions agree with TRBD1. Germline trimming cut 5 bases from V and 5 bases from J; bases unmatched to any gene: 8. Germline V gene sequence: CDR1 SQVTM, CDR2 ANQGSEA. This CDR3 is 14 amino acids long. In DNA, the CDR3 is TGCAGCGTTCCGACAGGGGGTAGTCGAGATACGCAGTATTTT. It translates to CSVPTGGSRDTQYF.

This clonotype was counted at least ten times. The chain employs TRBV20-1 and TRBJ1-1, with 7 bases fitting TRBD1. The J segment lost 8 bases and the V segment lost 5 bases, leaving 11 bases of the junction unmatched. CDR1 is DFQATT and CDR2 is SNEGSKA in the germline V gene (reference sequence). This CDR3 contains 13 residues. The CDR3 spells CSAPRRQGGEAFF. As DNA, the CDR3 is TGCAGTGCTCCGCGAAGACAGGGTGGGGAAGCTTTCTTT.

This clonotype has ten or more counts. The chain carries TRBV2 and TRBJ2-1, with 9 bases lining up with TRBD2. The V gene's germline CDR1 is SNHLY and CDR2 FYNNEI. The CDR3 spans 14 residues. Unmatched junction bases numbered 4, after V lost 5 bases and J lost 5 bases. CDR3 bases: TGTGCCAGCAGTCCCGGGACTAGCCACAATGAGCAGTTCTTC. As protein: CASSPGTSHNEQFF.

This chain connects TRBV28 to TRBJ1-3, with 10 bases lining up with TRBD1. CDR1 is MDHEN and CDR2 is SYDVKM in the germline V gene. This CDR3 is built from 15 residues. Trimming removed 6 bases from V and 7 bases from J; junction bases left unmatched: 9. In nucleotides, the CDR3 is TGTGCCAGCAGACCCTGGACAGGGGGTGATAACACCATATATTTT. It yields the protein CASRPWTGGDNTIYF.

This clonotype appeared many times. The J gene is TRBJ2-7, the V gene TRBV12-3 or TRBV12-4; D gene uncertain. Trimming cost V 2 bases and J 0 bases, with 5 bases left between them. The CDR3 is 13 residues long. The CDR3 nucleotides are TGTGCCAGCAGTTTACAGGTCTCCTACGAGCAGTACTTC. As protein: CASSLQVSYEQYF.

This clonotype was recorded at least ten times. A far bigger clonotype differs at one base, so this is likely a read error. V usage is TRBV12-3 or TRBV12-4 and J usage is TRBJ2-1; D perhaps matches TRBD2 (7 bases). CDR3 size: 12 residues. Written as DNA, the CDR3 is TGTGCCAGCACAGGGGACTACAATGGGCAGTTCTTC. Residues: CASTGDYNGQFF.

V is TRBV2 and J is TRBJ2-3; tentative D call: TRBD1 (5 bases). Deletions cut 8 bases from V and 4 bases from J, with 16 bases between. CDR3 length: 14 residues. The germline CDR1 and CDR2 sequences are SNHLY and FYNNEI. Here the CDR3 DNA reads TGTGCCAGCGGATTTCAGGGTGGGGCAGATACGCAGTATTTT. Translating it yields CASGFQGGADTQYF.

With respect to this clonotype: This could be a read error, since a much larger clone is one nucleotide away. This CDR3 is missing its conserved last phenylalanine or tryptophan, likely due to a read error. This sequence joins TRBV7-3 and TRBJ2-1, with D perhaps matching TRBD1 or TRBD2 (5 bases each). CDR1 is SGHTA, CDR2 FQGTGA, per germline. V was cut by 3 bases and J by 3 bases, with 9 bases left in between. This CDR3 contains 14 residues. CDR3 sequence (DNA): TGTGCCAGCAGCTTTGGTGGGGGCTACAATGAGCAGTTCCTC. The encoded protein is CASSFGGGYNEQFL.

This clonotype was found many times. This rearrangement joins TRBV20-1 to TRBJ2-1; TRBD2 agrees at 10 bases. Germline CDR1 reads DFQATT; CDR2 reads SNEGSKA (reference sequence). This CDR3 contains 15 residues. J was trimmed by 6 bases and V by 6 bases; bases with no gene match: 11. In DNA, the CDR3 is TGCAGTGCCACCACAGGGAGACTAGCGGGCAATGAGCAGTTCTTC. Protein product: CSATTGRLAGNEQFF.

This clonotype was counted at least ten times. CDR3 loop: CASRNPVKTVLREQFF. CDR3 sequence (DNA): TGTGCCAGCAGAAATCCGGTGAAGACTGTCCTTCGAGAGCAGTTCTTC. This chain uses TRBV6-6 with TRBJ2-1; unclear D gene. Germline values: CDR1 MNHNY, CDR2 SVGAGI (reference sequence). V was pared by 6 bases and J by 10 bases, with 25 bases between. This CDR3 is built from 16 residues.

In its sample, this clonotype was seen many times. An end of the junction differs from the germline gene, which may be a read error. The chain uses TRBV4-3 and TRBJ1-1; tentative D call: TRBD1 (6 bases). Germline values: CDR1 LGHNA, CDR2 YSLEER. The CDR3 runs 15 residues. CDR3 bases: TGCGCCAGCACCCAAGTGGACAGCCTTAGGACTGAAGCTTTCTTT. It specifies CASTQVDSLRTEAFF.

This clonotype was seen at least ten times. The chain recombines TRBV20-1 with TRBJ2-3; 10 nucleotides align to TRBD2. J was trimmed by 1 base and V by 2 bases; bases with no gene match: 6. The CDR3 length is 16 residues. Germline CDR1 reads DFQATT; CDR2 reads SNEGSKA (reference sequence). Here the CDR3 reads CSARSLAGEGTDTQYF. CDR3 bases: TGCAGTGCTAGATCCCTAGCGGGAGAGGGCACAGATACGCAGTATTTT.

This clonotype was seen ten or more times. CDR3 nucleotides: TGTGCCAGCTCACTACAGGGGTCTGAAGGAGACGGCTACACCTTC. Residues: CASSLQGSEGDGYTF. The rearrangement links TRBV18 to TRBJ1-2; the match to TRBD1 covers 7 bases. This CDR3 comprises 15 residues. Looked up from germline, CDR1 is KGHSH and CDR2 is LQKENI. V trimming: 4 bases; J trimming: 8 bases; junction bases outside the gene matches: 13.

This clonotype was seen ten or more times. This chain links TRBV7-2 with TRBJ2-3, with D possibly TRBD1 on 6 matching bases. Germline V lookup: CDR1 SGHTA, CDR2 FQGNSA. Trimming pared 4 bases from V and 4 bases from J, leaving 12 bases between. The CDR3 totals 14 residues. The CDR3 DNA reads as TGTGCCAGCAGCTCCGGATCAGGGGCAGATACGCAGTATTTT. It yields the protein CASSSGSGADTQYF.

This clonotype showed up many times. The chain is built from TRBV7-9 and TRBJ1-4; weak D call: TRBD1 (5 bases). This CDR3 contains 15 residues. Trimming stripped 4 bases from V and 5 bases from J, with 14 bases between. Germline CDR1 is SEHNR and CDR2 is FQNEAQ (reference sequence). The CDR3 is CASSSRQSLNEKLFF. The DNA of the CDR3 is TGTGCCAGCAGCTCCCGACAGTCCCTAAATGAAAAACTGTTTTTT. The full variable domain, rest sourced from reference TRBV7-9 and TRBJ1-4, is DTGVSQNPRHKITKRGQNVTFRCDPISEHNRLYWYRQTLGQGPEFLTYFQNEAQLEKSRLLSDRFSAERPKGSFSTLEIQRTEQGDSAMYLCASSSRQSLNEKLFFGSGTQLSVL.